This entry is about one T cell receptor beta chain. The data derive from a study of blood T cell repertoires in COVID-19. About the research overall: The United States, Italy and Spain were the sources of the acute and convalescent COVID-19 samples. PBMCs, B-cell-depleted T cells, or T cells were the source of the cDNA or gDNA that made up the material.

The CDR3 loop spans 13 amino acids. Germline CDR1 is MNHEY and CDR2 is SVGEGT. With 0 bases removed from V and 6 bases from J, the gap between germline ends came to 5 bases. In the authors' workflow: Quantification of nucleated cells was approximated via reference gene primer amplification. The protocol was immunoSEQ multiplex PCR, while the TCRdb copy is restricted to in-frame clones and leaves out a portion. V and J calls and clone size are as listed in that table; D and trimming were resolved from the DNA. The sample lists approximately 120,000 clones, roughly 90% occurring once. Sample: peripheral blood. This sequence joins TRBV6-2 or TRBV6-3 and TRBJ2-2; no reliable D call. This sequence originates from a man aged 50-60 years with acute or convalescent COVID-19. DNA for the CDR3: TGTGCCAGCAGTTACTCCAGTCCCGGGGAGCTGTTTTTT. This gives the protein CASSYSSPGELFF.